This record looks at one TCR beta chain sequence and its context. Its antigen is unknown. No clone much larger than this one lies a single base away; base qualities are absent. Libraries came from the immunoSEQ multiplex PCR assay. This is the immuneACCESS table as TCRdb keeps it, with only in-frame sequences that have V and J called. A part of the clones is gone; compared with another copy, unresolved V genes explain less than half, and the rest is unexplained. The sample contains approximately 9,400 clones, 85% to 90% of them found a single time. 0.97% of the sample rests with the top ten. This specimen belongs to a study of PD-1 blockade in mismatch repair-deficient tumors (TCRdb year 2017). A note on the overall study: Between September 2013 and September 2016, the trial enrolled fewer than 95 consecutive patients with roughly 13 mismatch repair-deficient cancer types, every one of whom had been previously treated and was progressing. Tumor-associated T cell clones in the peripheral blood of patients responding to PD-1 blockade were tracked using deep sequencing of TCR CDR3 regions. Overall study outcomes, separate from this receptor: Tumor-resident clones, often undetectable in blood before treatment, expanded rapidly after pembrolizumab and then contracted, generally before radiologic responses.

Ends trimmed: V by 7 bases, J by 4 bases; bases unmatched to a gene: 4. The germline V gene (reference sequence) gives CDR1 as LNHDA and CDR2 as SQIVND. Measured from the cysteine to the phenylalanine, the CDR3 is 12 residues long. The sequence is cut down to CDR3 DNA, 36 bases in frame from base 1. Mismatch repair deficiency was established in every enrolled patient by polymerase chain reaction or immunohistochemistry. TCR sequencing was performed for a few patients who responded to pembrolizumab therapy. Pembrolizumab PD-1 blockade was prospectively tested in advanced mismatch repair-deficient cancers, regardless of tissue of origin, in the phase II trial. Serial peripheral blood T cell samples were collected before and at multiple times after starting PD-1 blockade. The timing of each blood sample was reported as weeks after the first dose of pembrolizumab.

This chain is built from TRBV19 and TRBJ2-7, with TRBD1 identical over 7 junction bases. Specimen: PBMCs, collected 46 to 49 weeks after starting pembrolizumab. The receptor was isolated from an adult with mismatch repair-deficient cancer. Read as DNA, the sequence is TGTGCCAGTAAGGGGACAGCTTACGAGCAGTACTTC. This translates into CASKGTAYEQYF.